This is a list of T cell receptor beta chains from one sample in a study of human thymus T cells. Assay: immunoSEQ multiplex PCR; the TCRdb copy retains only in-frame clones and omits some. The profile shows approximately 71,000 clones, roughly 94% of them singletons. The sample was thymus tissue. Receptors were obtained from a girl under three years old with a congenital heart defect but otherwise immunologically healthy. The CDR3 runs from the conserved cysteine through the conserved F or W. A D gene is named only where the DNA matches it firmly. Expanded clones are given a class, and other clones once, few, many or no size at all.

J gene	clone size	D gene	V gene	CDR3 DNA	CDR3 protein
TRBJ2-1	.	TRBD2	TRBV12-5	TGTGCTAGTGGTTTGAGACTAGCGGGAAAAGTATCCTACAATGAGCAGTTCTTC	CASGLRLAGKVSYNEQFF
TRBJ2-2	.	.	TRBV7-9	TGTGCCAGCAGCGGGAGTCGCGACACCGGGGAGCTGTTTTTT	CASSGSRDTGELFF
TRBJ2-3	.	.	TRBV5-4	TGTGCCAGCAGCCCCCTCGGGAGCGGCGACACAGATACGCAGTATTTT	CASSPLGSGDTDTQYF
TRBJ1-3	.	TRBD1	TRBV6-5	TGTGCCAGCAGTCCAGGGGGCTCTGGAAACACCATATATTTT	CASSPGGSGNTIYF
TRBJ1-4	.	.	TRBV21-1	TGTGCCAGCAGGACGACAGGGGGTGATGAAAAACTGTTTTTT	CASRTTGGDEKLFF
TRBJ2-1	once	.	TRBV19	TGTGCCAGTAAAATTAGTGGTCGGGGAGATGAGCAGTTCTTC	CASKISGRGDEQFF
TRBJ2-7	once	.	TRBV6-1	TGTGCCAGCAGTGTAAACGTCTGGCTAAACCCCTACGAGCAGTACTTC	CASSVNVWLNPYEQYF
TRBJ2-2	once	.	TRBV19	TGTGCCAGTAGTACCAACAGGCCGTCGAACACCGGGGAGCTGTTTTTT	CASSTNRPSNTGELFF
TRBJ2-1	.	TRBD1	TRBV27	TGTGCCAGCTGCCAAAGTACAGGGGACCTTTACAATGAGCAGTTCTTC	CASCQSTGDLYNEQFF
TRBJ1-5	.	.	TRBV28	TGTGCCAGCAGTCCCTCCGGGGCCCAAAAACCAGATCAGCCCCAGCATTTT	CASSPSGAQKPDQPQHF
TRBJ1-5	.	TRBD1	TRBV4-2	TGTGCCAGCAGCCAGCCCCGACAGGGATCGAGGGGGCCCCAGCATTTT	CASSQPRQGSRGPQHF
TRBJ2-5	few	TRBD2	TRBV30	TGTGCCTGGAGTGTACGTGGCGGGAGGTTATTGGCCCAAGAGACCCAGTACTTC	CAWSVRGGRLLAQETQYF
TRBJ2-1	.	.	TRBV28	TGTGCCAGCAGTTTGTCCCCCTACTCCCTGGGCTCCTACAATGAGCAGTTCTTC	CASSLSPYSLGSYNEQFF
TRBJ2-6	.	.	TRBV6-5	TGTGCCAGCAGTACATCAGGTCCTGGGGCCAACGTCCTGACTTTC	CASSTSGPGANVLTF
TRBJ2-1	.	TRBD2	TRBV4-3	TGCGCCAGCAGCCAAGATACTCGGACTAGAGTCCCGCTGTCCTACAATGAGCAGTTCTTC	CASSQDTRTRVPLSYNEQFF
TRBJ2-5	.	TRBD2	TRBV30	TGTGCCTGGAGTGTCGGGGGACCGGGACTAGCGATAGGAGAGACCCAGTACTTC	CAWSVGGPGLAIGETQYF
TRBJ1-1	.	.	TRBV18	TGTGCCAGCTCACGGGGTGGTCCCACTGAAGCTTTCTTT	CASSRGGPTEAFF
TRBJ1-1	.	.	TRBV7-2	TGTGCCAGCAAGGGACGGCTCATGAACACTGAAGCTTTCTTT	CASKGRLMNTEAFF
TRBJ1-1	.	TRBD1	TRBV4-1	TGCGCCAGCAGCCAAGCAGGGGGACAGCAGTCCACTGAAGCTTTCTTT	CASSQAGGQQSTEAFF
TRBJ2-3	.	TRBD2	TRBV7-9	TGTGCCAGCAGCTCCGGGACTAGCGGGGGTACGCAGTATTTT	CASSSGTSGGTQYF
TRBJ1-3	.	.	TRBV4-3	TGCGCCAGCAGCCACCAAATCACAGGCTCTGGAAACACCATATATTTT	CASSHQITGSGNTIYF
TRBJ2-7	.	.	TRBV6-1	TGTGCCAGCAGTGAAAGACGGTGGGGGGGCCACGAGCAGTACTTC	CASSERRWGGHEQYF
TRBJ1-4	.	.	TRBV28	TGTGCCAGCAGTTTAAGGGGGGGCGGCAGTTCTAATGAAAAACTGTTTTTT	CASSLRGGGSSNEKLFF
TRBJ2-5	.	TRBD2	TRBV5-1	TGCGCCAGCAGCGAGTCAACCCCCCGGACAGGGACTAGCGGGAGTATGTACCAAGAGACCCAGTACTTC	CASSESTPRTGTSGSMYQETQYF
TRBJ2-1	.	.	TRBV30	TGTGCCTGGATTAACCCCCGGGACGTCGCCAATGAGCAGTTCTTC	CAWINPRDVANEQFF
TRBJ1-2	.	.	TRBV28	TGTGCCAGCAGTTTCGGGGGTAACAGGTTGGTTTCTCATTATGGCTACACCTTC	CASSFGGNRLVSHYGYTF
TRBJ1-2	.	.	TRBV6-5	TGTGCCAGCAGTTACTCAAAGAACTATGGCTACACCTTC	CASSYSKNYGYTF
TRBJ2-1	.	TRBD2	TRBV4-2	TGTGCCAGCAGCCAAGGCCCCTCTAATCCAGCGGGGCAGTACAATGAGCAGTTCTTC	CASSQGPSNPAGQYNEQFF
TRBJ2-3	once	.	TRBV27	TGTGCCAGCAGTTTAGAAGGGGGTACTTTCACAGATACGCAGTATTTT	CASSLEGGTFTDTQYF
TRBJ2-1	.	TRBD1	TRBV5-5	TGTGCCAGCAGCTTGGAGCGGGTGGGACAGGGCAACAATGAGCAGTTCTTC	CASSLERVGQGNNEQFF
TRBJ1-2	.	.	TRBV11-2	TGTGCCAGCAGCTTCGAGGGTGGCTACACCTTC	CASSFEGGYTF
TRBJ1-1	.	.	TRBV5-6	TGTGCCAGCAGCTTGGAGGGTCGGCAGAAGAACACTGAAGCTTTCTTT	CASSLEGRQKNTEAFF
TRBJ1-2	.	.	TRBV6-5	TGTGCCAGCAGTAGGGACTCCAGACGGGGCTACACCTTC	CASSRDSRRGYTF
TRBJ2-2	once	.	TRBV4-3	TGCGCCAGCAGCCAGAATCCGGGACTCCTTACCGGGGAGCTGTTTTTT	CASSQNPGLLTGELFF
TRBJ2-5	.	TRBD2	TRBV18	TGTGCCAGCTCACCCCTAGCGGGTCCAGAGACCCAGTACTTC	CASSPLAGPETQYF
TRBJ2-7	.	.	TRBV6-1	TGTGCCAGCATAACCGGCGGACACTACGAGCAGTACTTC	CASITGGHYEQYF
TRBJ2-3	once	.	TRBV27	TGTGCCAGCACCCCCGGGAGACTAGATACGCAGTATTTT	CASTPGRLDTQYF
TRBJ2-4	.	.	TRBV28	TGTGCCAGCAGTTTAATCAGGGTGGACATTCAGTACTTC	CASSLIRVDIQYF
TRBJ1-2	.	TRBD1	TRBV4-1	TGCGCCAGCAGCCCCGTCGACAGGGGTAAGTGGAACGGCTACACCTTC	CASSPVDRGKWNGYTF
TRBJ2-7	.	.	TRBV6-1	TGTGCCAGCAGTGAAGATACTTTGTTCTACGAGCAGTACTTC	CASSEDTLFYEQYF
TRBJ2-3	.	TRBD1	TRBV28	TGTGCCAGCAGTTCCTCTGGACAGGGAAGAACCCAAGGCATAGACCCCACAGATACGCAGTATTTT	CASSSSGQGRTQGIDPTDTQYF
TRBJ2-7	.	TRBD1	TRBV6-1	TGTGCCAGCAGCGCGGGACAGGGTAAGTCCTACGAGCAGTACTTC	CASSAGQGKSYEQYF
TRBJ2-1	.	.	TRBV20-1	TGCAGTGCTAGAGAGCTACAGCCTAAGTTCTTC	CSARELQPKFF
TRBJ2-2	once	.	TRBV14	TGTGCCAGCAGGATGGGGGCCGGGGAGCTGTTTTTT	CASRMGAGELFF
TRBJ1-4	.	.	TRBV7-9	TGTGCCAGCAGCCCCGGGACCCCGGAGGAACTGGTTAATGAAAAACTGTTTTTT	CASSPGTPEELVNEKLFF
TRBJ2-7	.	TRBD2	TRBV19	TGTGCCAGTAGTATCCTCGGGACTAGCGCGCGGTACGAGCAGTACTTC	CASSILGTSARYEQYF
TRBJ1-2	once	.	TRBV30	TGTGCCTGGAGGGCACCGGGGACCTTAGAGGGCTACACCTTC	CAWRAPGTLEGYTF
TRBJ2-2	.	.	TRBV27	TGTGCCAGCAGTAAGGGGACCGCGAACACCGGGGAGCTGTTTTTT	CASSKGTANTGELFF
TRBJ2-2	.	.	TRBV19	TGTGCCAGTAGTAGGCGCCCCCTAGAGCCGGAGCTGTTTTTT	CASSRRPLEPELFF
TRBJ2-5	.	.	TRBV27	TGTGCCAGCAGTTCTCTAGCGACACAAGAGACCCAGTACTTC	CASSSLATQETQYF
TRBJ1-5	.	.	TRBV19	TGTGCCAGCGACCCAACGGGTTATAGCAATCAGCCCCAGCATTTT	CASDPTGYSNQPQHF
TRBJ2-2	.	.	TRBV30	TGTGCCTGTCGGGGAAACACCGGGGAGCTGTTTTTT	CACRGNTGELFF
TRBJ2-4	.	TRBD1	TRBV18	TGTGCCAGCTCACTACAGGGGAGTCTAGCCAAAAACATTCAGTACTTC	CASSLQGSLAKNIQYF